This T cell receptor beta chain is drawn from a study of shared clonotypes between healthy human individuals. Study-wide points: Memory subsets generally showed smaller estimated richness than naive subsets did.

About this clone itself: Its antigen is unidentified.

There were no recent acute infections or vaccinations among the donors, who were healthy HIV-negative adults. Measured with immunoSEQ multiplex PCR; TCRdb has only the in-frame clones, and not every one. The table includes approximately 1,500,000 clones, roughly 97% detected once. CDR1 is SQVTM, CDR2 ANQGSEA, per germline. CDR3 length equals 16 residues. Losses at the gene ends were 5 bases for V and 0 bases for J; bases not matched to a gene: 12. The chain combines TRBV29-1 with TRBJ1-1; TRBD1 aligns across 7 bases. The clonotype comes from a man aged 25-45 years in good health. The sample consisted of naive CD4+ T cells sorted from blood. Subset: CD45RA+ positively selected. The CDR3 sequence is CSVIYRGSIMNTEAFF. CDR3 bases: TGCAGCGTTATCTACAGGGGCAGCATCATGAACACTGAAGCTTTCTTT.